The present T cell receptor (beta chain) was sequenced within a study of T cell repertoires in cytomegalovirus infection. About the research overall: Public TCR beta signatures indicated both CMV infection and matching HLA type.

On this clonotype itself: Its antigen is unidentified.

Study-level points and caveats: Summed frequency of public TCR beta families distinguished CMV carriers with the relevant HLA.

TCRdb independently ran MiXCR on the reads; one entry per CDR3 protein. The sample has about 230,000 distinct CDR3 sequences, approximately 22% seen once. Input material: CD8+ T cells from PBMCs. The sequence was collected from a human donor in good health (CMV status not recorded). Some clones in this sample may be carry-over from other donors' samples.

The CDR3 sequence is CASSLSPWSSYEQYF. The DNA for the CDR3 is TGTGCCAGCAGTTTATCACCTTGGAGCTCCTACGAGCAGTACTTC. The gene calls are TRBV27 and TRBJ2-7, with D unclear. Trimming left V 0 bases short and J 0 bases short, with 9 bases between. Germline CDR1 reads MNHEY; CDR2 reads SMNVEV (reference sequence). This CDR3 is built from 15 residues.